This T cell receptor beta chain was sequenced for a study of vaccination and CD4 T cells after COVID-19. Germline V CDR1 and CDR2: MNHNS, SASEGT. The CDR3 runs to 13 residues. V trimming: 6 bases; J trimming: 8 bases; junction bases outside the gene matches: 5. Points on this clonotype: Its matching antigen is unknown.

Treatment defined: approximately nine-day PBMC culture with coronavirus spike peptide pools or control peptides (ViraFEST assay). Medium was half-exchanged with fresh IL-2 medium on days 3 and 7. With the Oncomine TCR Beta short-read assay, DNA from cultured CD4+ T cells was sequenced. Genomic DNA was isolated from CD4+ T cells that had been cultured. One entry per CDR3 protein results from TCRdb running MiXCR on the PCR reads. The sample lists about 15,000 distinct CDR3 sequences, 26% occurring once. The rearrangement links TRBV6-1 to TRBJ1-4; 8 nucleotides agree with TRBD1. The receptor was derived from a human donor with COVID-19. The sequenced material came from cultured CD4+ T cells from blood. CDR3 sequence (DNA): TGTGCCAGCAGGACAGGGGTCTACGAAAAACTGTTTTTT. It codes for CASRTGVYEKLFF.